A selection of T cell receptor beta chains follows, all from one sample in a study of cytomegalovirus exposure and HLA in healthy donors. Assay: immunoSEQ multiplex PCR; the TCRdb copy retains only in-frame clones and omits some. This sample's table has under 200,000 clones. The sample consisted of PBMCs. The source is a man aged 25 to 40 in good health and CMV-seronegative. CDR3s include the opening cysteine and the closing phenylalanine or tryptophan. A D gene is named only where the DNA matches it firmly. The size field is filled for only some rows; it gives once, few, many or a size class.

J gene | D gene | clone size | V gene | CDR3 protein | CDR3 DNA
TRBJ1-1 | . | . | TRBV5-1 | CASSSRGLNTEAFF | TGCGCCAGCAGCTCACGAGGGCTGAACACTGAAGCTTTCTTT
TRBJ2-2 | TRBD2 | . | TRBV29-1 | CSAGTSGNTGELFF | TGCAGCGCTGGGACTAGCGGGAACACCGGGGAGCTGTTTTTT
TRBJ1-2 | TRBD1 | . | TRBV5-4 | CASSSRTGEWVYGYTF | TGTGCCAGCAGCTCCCGGACAGGGGAGTGGGTCTATGGCTACACCTTC
TRBJ2-1 | TRBD2 | . | TRBV18 | CASSPALAAKEWQFF | TGTGCCAGCTCACCAGCACTAGCGGCTAAAGAGTGGCAGTTCTTC
TRBJ2-1 | . | . | TRBV6-1 | CAGSERLGNLNEQFF | TGTGCCGGGAGCGAGAGACTAGGGAATCTAAATGAGCAGTTCTTC
TRBJ2-3 | . | . | TRBV19 | CASSKPLKEEAQYF | TGTGCCAGTAGTAAACCCTTAAAGGAAGAGGCGCAGTATTTT
TRBJ2-7 | . | . | TRBV6-6 | CASSPGAYEQYF | TGTGCCAGCAGCCCAGGGGCGTACGAGCAGTACTTC
TRBJ1-1 | . | . | TRBV30 | CAWGTGNTEAFF | TGTGCCTGGGGAACAGGGAACACTGAAGCTTTCTTT
TRBJ1-1 | . | . | TRBV28 | CASSFPLTNTEAFF | TGTGCCAGCAGTTTTCCTCTAACGAACACTGAAGCTTTCTTT
TRBJ2-2 | TRBD2 | . | TRBV9 | CASSVAPSGRLTNTGELFF | TGTGCCAGCAGCGTAGCCCCTAGCGGGAGGCTCACGAACACCGGGGAGCTGTTTTTT
TRBJ1-1 | . | medium-sized | TRBV10-3 | CAIKEGQNTEAFF | TGTGCCATCAAAGAGGGCCAGAACACTGAAGCTTTCTTT
TRBJ2-1 | TRBD2 | . | TRBV11-3 | CASSLLGPRTSGSNNEQFF | TGTGCCAGCAGCTTATTGGGGCCTAGGACTAGCGGGAGCAACAATGAGCAGTTCTTC
TRBJ1-1 | . | . | TRBV6-5 | CASSYSAGMNTEAFF | TGTGCCAGCAGTTACTCGGCAGGGATGAACACTGAAGCTTTCTTT
TRBJ2-5 | TRBD2 | . | TRBV5-1 | CASRKGTTSYKQYF | TGCGCCAGCAGAAAAGGGACTACCTCCTACAAGCAGTACTTC
TRBJ2-4 | . | . | TRBV4-3 | CASSQPPGNIQYF | TGCGCCAGCAGCCAACCCCCAGGGAACATTCAGTACTTC
TRBJ2-5 | TRBD2 | . | TRBV6-5 | CASSGSSGSPETQYF | TGTGCCAGCAGTGGATCAAGCGGGAGTCCGGAGACCCAGTACTTC
TRBJ2-1 | TRBD2 | . | TRBV11-2 | CASSLASGIPYNEQFF | TGTGCCAGCAGCTTAGCTAGCGGGATACCCTACAATGAGCAGTTCTTC
TRBJ2-3 | . | . | TRBV11-2 | CASSLDHTDTQYF | TGTGCCAGCAGTTTAGACCACACAGATACGCAGTATTTT
TRBJ2-1 | . | . | TRBV18 | CASSPRDMDNEQFF | TGTGCCAGCTCACCAAGAGATATGGACAATGAGCAGTTCTTC
TRBJ2-1 | TRBD2 | . | TRBV30 | CAWRLAGAYNEQFF | TGTGCCTGGAGACTAGCGGGGGCCTACAATGAGCAGTTCTTC
TRBJ2-5 | . | . | TRBV5-6 | CASSFRQADGETQYF | TGTGCCAGCAGCTTCCGACAGGCAGACGGAGAGACCCAGTACTTC
TRBJ1-2 | . | . | TRBV6-5 | CASSRGNYGYTF | TGTGCCAGCAGCCGGGGGAACTATGGCTACACCTTC
TRBJ1-1 | . | . | TRBV5-1 | CASSLFSMNTEAFF | TGCGCCAGCAGCTTGTTTTCTATGAACACTGAAGCTTTCTTT
TRBJ2-7 | TRBD2 | . | TRBV19 | CASSKTSGISYEQYF | TGTGCCAGTAGCAAGACTAGCGGGATCTCCTACGAGCAGTACTTC
TRBJ2-5 | TRBD2 | . | TRBV29-1 | CSAWTPGLEKETQYF | TGCAGCGCTTGGACCCCGGGACTAGAGAAAGAGACCCAGTACTTC
TRBJ1-4 | TRBD1 | . | TRBV18 | CASSRGQGQYEKLFF | TGTGCCAGCTCTAGAGGACAGGGGCAGTATGAAAAACTGTTTTTT
TRBJ2-3 | . | . | TRBV10-2 | CASSDPGWTDTQYF | TGCGCCAGCAGTGACCCAGGGTGGACAGATACGCAGTATTTT
TRBJ2-2 | . | . | TRBV6-1 | CASSESGRPSGELFF | TGTGCCAGCAGTGAGTCAGGGCGGCCGAGCGGGGAGCTGTTTTTT
TRBJ2-5 | TRBD2 | . | TRBV7-2 | CASSSTSGVQETQYF | TGTGCCAGCAGCTCGACTAGCGGGGTCCAAGAGACCCAGTACTTC
TRBJ1-1 | TRBD1 | . | TRBV5-1 | CASSLGYRGLLLTEAFF | TGCGCCAGCAGCTTGGGGTACAGGGGGCTCTTGCTCACTGAAGCTTTCTTT
TRBJ2-7 | TRBD2 | . | TRBV5-1 | CASSFGLAGSYEQYF | TGCGCCAGCAGCTTCGGCCTAGCGGGAAGCTACGAGCAGTACTTC
TRBJ1-1 | . | . | TRBV28 | CASSSEGITEAFF | TGTGCCAGCAGTTCCGAGGGTATCACTGAAGCTTTCTTT
TRBJ2-3 | TRBD2 | . | TRBV15 | CATSRLAGGSTDTQYF | TGTGCCACCAGCAGACTAGCGGGAGGTAGCACAGATACGCAGTATTTT
TRBJ2-4 | TRBD2 | . | TRBV19 | CASSSVREGNIQYF | TGTGCCAGTAGTTCGGTCAGGGAGGGGAACATTCAGTACTTC
TRBJ2-1 | TRBD2 | . | TRBV5-1 | CASSLLAGVSGEQFF | TGCGCCAGCAGCTTACTAGCGGGAGTATCTGGTGAGCAGTTCTTC
TRBJ1-2 | . | . | TRBV14 | CASSGNYGYTF | TGTGCCAGCTCAGGAAACTATGGCTACACCTTC
TRBJ2-7 | . | . | TRBV6-6 | CASSSGRGEYF | TGTGCCAGCAGTTCCGGCCGGGGAGAGTACTTC
TRBJ1-5 | TRBD1 | . | TRBV7-9 | CASSLGSGGSNQPQHF | TGTGCCAGCAGCTTAGGCTCAGGGGGCAGTAATCAGCCCCAGCATTTT
TRBJ2-6 | . | . | TRBV12-5 | CASGPGTSWSSGANVLTF | TGTGCTAGTGGTCCGGGGACATCTTGGAGCTCTGGGGCCAACGTCCTGACTTTC
TRBJ2-2 | . | . | TRBV5-1 | CASSSSGHPSTGELFF | TGCGCCAGCAGTTCGTCGGGACACCCGTCCACCGGGGAGCTGTTTTTT
TRBJ2-2 | . | . | TRBV27 | CASSIQGTILTGELFF | TGTGCCAGCAGTATCCAGGGTACGATTTTGACCGGGGAGCTGTTTTTT
TRBJ2-7 | . | . | TRBV27 | CASSLSDYSYEQYF | TGTGCCAGCAGTTTATCGGACTACTCCTACGAGCAGTACTTC
TRBJ2-1 | TRBD2 | . | TRBV5-1 | CASALAGGYNEQFF | TGCGCCAGCGCCCTAGCGGGAGGATACAATGAGCAGTTCTTC
TRBJ2-1 | . | . | TRBV7-9 | CASSFSSNEQFF | TGTGCCAGCAGCTTTAGCAGCAATGAGCAGTTCTTC
TRBJ2-5 | . | . | TRBV7-8 | CASSLPPGTKQETQYF | TGTGCCAGCAGCCTACCACCGGGAACAAAGCAAGAGACCCAGTACTTC
TRBJ2-2 | . | . | TRBV6-6 | CASSFLTGAGELFF | TGTGCCAGCAGTTTTCTCACGGGGGCCGGGGAGCTGTTTTTT
TRBJ2-7 | TRBD2 | . | TRBV7-2 | CASSGGSSGTLGEQYF | TGTGCCAGCAGCGGAGGGTCTAGCGGGACCCTCGGAGAGCAGTACTTC
TRBJ1-3 | . | . | TRBV7-2 | CASSLYVGDTIYF | TGTGCCAGCAGCTTATATGTCGGGGACACCATATATTTT
TRBJ2-2 | . | . | TRBV27 | CASKGGLIAGELFF | TGTGCCAGCAAGGGGGGGCTGATCGCCGGGGAGCTGTTTTTT
TRBJ2-2 | TRBD1 | . | TRBV5-8 | CASSLWTGTSGELFF | TGTGCCAGCAGCTTGTGGACAGGGACGTCCGGGGAGCTGTTTTTT
TRBJ2-3 | TRBD1 | . | TRBV9 | CASSAGGGTDTQYF | TGTGCCAGCAGCGCAGGGGGCGGCACAGATACGCAGTATTTT
TRBJ1-5 | . | . | TRBV5-1 | CASSSGEGLQQPQHF | TGCGCCAGCAGCTCGGGGGAAGGGCTTCAGCAGCCCCAGCATTTT